Included here is one T cell receptor beta chain sequence, with context. No cognate antigen has been identified for it. No base quality information exists; no much larger clone differs at one position. Separate amplification of TCR alpha and beta chain libraries was performed from the second PCR step onward. To determine each donor's CMV status, fresh PBMCs were stimulated overnight with CMV viral lysate, and IFNgamma production from CD4+ T cells was then assessed. Using Miltenyi beads, CD4 T cells were first positively selected, and CD8 T cells were then positively selected from the CD4-negative fraction. Cells stained for CD3, CD4, CD8, CD45RA, CD27 and a live/dead dye were sorted on a BD Aria II into four subsets by CD45RA and CD27. Blood was obtained from three healthy volunteers, and the blood from each volunteer was fractionated into CD4 and CD8 T cells and subsequently into four differentiation subsets. About 120 ml of peripheral blood was taken from each donor, and PBMC were separated by density-gradient centrifugation on Ficoll-Paque PLUS. After sorting, cells were lysed in RLT buffer, RNA was extracted using a Qiagen RNeasy kit, and the extracted RNA was stored at -80 degrees C.

The CDR3 goes from the cysteine to the phenylalanine over 18 residues. Just CDR3 DNA is preserved here, 54 bases in frame from base 1. From a lookup of the germline V gene, CDR1 and CDR2 are KGHSH and LQKENI. V is cut by 1 base and J by 0 bases, and the space between the germline ends is 15 bases. The sample belongs to a study of naive and memory T cell subsets (dated by TCRdb to about 2017). The study in broad terms: The study applied an open-source, UMI-based TCR alpha and beta sequencing pipeline to sorted naive and memory peripheral blood T cell subsets. The results of the functional CMV T cell responses matched the IgG serology results in every case. RNA was DNase-treated and reverse transcribed with TCR constant-region primers, mostly using SuperScript III. General study outcomes and caveats: Gini index rose and Shannon and inverse Simpson diversity fell from naive through CM, EM and EMRA in both CD4 and CD8 cells. A clonotype was defined as a single alpha or beta chain sequence rather than as a paired alpha/beta receptor. A few larger clonotypes were present in naive repertoires, particularly the CD8 repertoires, and these clonotypes were possibly memory cells re-expressing CD45RA. The repertoire findings for the naive and memory subsets could not be validated, as no ground truth was available. A power law was followed by TCR abundance, with an exponent that differed between naive and memory subsets but was consistent across the three individuals. RNA-based TCR counts may be influenced by expression changes linked to T cell activation and differentiation. After error correction, over 90% of naive TCR sequences appeared only once, giving much steeper abundance distributions than memory subsets.

The method behind the library was UMI-ligation and nested PCR. The beta constant-region primer was an equimolar mix of two oligonucleotides covering both TRBC1 and TRBC2. Four rounds of PCR were used to amplify ligated cDNA, with nested alpha and beta constant-region primers being used together with the SP2 primer. A single-stranded oligonucleotide carrying the SP2 primer and a 12-nucleotide UMI was ligated to the 3' end of the cDNA by T4 RNA ligase 1. The ligation reaction was kept at 16 degrees C for roughly 20-24 hours. PCR2 was typically performed as a SYBR Green qPCR and was stopped at a predetermined threshold so that over-amplification was prevented. All purifications after the first were performed with Agencourt AMPure XP magnetic beads. Libraries were quantified by Qubit and checked on a TapeStation, with a main peak expected near 650 bp. Pooled libraries were sequenced on an Illumina MiSeq using v2 2x251 paired-end kits, and typically roughly 0.95-2.2 million reads were obtained per sample. Libraries were pooled at approximately 3.6 nM per sample, and roughly 4.5-8% PhiX was added to improve cluster recognition. The paper's data handling went like this. Decombinator assigned V and J genes to Demultiplexor-processed FASTQ reads by tag matching, allowing a single base-pair mismatch. Collapsinator used UMIs to correct both sequencing errors and frequency errors arising from PCR heterogeneity. CDR3Translator translated TCRs and extracted CDR3s from the conserved cysteine to the FGXG phenylalanine, flagging non-productive sequences. Gini, Shannon entropy and inverse Simpson indices were computed after subsampling the repertoires to the same number of UMI-defined TCRs. Clonotype abundance distributions were fitted to a power law by maximum likelihood within the linear range. For one naive CD8 sample, the pipeline and MIGEC produced similar UMI counts, unique TCR numbers and clonal distributions. One analysis removed from the naive repertoire any naive TCRs that were also present in any memory subset from the same donor. A set of some 7,600 CMV-associated CDR3 sequences, compiled from VDJdb and a published dataset, was used to search the repertoires. TCRdb applied fastp at Q25 and MiXCR to the public reads, then kept only in-frame beta chains. Rows with one shared CDR3 protein collapse into an entry with the most common genes and DNA. None of the V and J calls come from the authors' own analysis; TCRdb made them. The sample yields 85,000 or so distinct CDR3 sequences; over 8.5% were counted once. Together, the top ten hold 1.2% of the sample.

Specimen: naive CD8+ T cells from blood. The sample's cell subset or site, from its label and the paper: naive T cells, CD45RA high CD27+. This TCR came from a human donor in good health. The rearranged segments are TRBV18 and TRBJ2-2; the D call is possibly TRBD1 or TRBD2, each sharing 5 bases. The CDR3 region reads CASSPRERAGTNTGELFF. The sequenced DNA: TGTGCCAGCTCACCACGAGAGAGGGCAGGGACGAACACCGGGGAGCTGTTTTTT.